Below are 18 T cell receptor beta chains sequenced from a single sample in a study of molecular identifiers for immune sequencing clone quantification. Each CDR3 protein gets one entry after TCRdb re-called the PCR reads with MiXCR. The sample holds 90,000 to 120,000 distinct CDR3 sequences, roughly a third seen once. The sequencing sample was made of naive CD8+ T cells from blood, with Jurkat cell RNA spiked in. Subset: FACS-sorted CD8+CD4-CCR7+CD45RA+ naive T cells. All receptors come from a human donor in good health. Some libraries in this study had Jurkat cell RNA spiked in.

The rearrangement uses TRBV5-1 and TRBJ2-7, with 7 bases that match TRBD1. Germline trimming cut 2 bases from V and 5 bases from J; bases unmatched to any gene: 4. Per the germline V gene, CDR1 is SGHRS and CDR2 is YFSETQ. This CDR3 contains 13 residues. The CDR3 region is CASSFDRAHEQYF. The CDR3 DNA reads as TGCGCCAGCAGCTTTGACAGGGCCCACGAGCAGTACTTC. The full variable domain, in which reference TRBV5-1 and TRBJ2-7 provide the parts outside the CDR3, is KAGVTQTPRYLIKTRGQQVTLSCSPISGHRSVSWYQQTPGQGLQFLFEYFSETQRNKGNFPGRFSGRQFSNSRSEMNVSTLELGDSALYLCASSFDRAHEQYFGPGTRLTVT.

This clonotype has just a few counts. The J gene is TRBJ2-4, the V gene TRBV2; 15 bases fit TRBD2. J gave up 0 bases and V 8 bases, and 2 bases lay outside the gene matches. The CDR3 length is 16 residues. Germline V gene data show CDR1 as SNHLY and CDR2 as FYNNEI. DNA for the CDR3: TGTGCCAGCGGGACTAGCGGGAGGCTAGCCAAAAACATTCAGTACTTC. It is translated as CASGTSGRLAKNIQYF.

This clonotype was detected many times. This chain links TRBV28 with TRBJ1-5; 7 nucleotides agree with TRBD1. The CDR3 contains 15 residues. Germline loops: CDR1 MDHEN, CDR2 SYDVKM. The V segment lost 5 bases and the J segment 6 bases; nucleotides outside the gene matches: 10. CDR3 in amino acids: CASSPPRGGLQPQHF. DNA of the CDR3: TGTGCCAGCAGTCCCCCGAGAGGGGGCCTTCAGCCCCAGCATTTT.

The chain links TRBV19 to TRBJ2-7, with D possibly TRBD1 on 5 matching bases. V was pared by 6 bases and J by 3 bases, with 21 bases between. The CDR3 is made up of 16 amino acids. CDR1 is LNHDA and CDR2 is SQIVND in the germline V gene (reference sequence). This chain's CDR3 is CASSGPRSGIFYEQYF. In DNA, the CDR3 is TGTGCCAGTAGCGGTCCCCGGTCAGGGATCTTCTACGAGCAGTACTTC. Full variable domain (rest looked up from reference TRBV19 and TRBJ2-7): DGGITQSPKYLFRKEGQNVTLSCEQNLNHDAMYWYRQDPGQGLRLIYYSQIVNDFQKGDIAEGYSVSREKKESFPLTVTSAQKNPTAFYLCASSGPRSGIFYEQYFGPGTRLTVT.

In the case of this clonotype: A much larger clone lies one base from this, so it may be a read error. The rearrangement joins TRBV28 to TRBJ2-7; D assignment may be TRBD1 or TRBD2 (5 bases each). V lost 3 bases and J 3 bases, leaving 9 bases between the germline ends. The CDR3 runs to 13 residues. Per the germline V gene, CDR1 is MDHEN and CDR2 is SYDVKM. CDR3 in amino acids: CASSFGALYEQYF. CDR3 nucleotide sequence: TGTGCCAGCAGTTTCGGGGCGCTCTACGAGCAGTACTTC.

A remark on this clonotype: A much larger clone lies a single base off, so this may be a read error. Likely a read error: the CDR3 ends without its conserved phenylalanine or tryptophan. V usage is TRBV29-1 and J usage is TRBJ1-1; D is unresolved. V shed 5 bases and J shed 7 bases, with 11 bases lying between them. Germline V CDR1 and CDR2: SQVTM, ANQGSEA. The CDR3 runs 11 residues. CDR3 in DNA: TGCAGCGTTTTGAACCGACTTGAAGCTTTCTCT. This sequence encodes CSVLNRLEAFS.

The chain joins TRBV12-3 or TRBV12-4 to TRBJ1-2; 9 nucleotides agree with TRBD1. This CDR3 is built from 15 residues. Trimming at V came to 5 bases and at J to 2 bases, leaving 6 bases not matched to a gene. The chain's CDR3 is CASSVEGQGNYGYTF. The CDR3 region has the DNA TGTGCCAGCAGTGTCGAAGGACAGGGGAACTATGGCTACACCTTC.

V and J are TRBV4-1 and TRBJ2-1, with a possible D match to TRBD1 (9 bases). V lost 3 bases and J lost 10, with 25 bases in between. The CDR3 length is 17 residues. CDR1 MGHRA and CDR2 YSYEKL come from the germline V gene. The CDR3 DNA reads as TGCGCCAGCAGCCACTCATTAGCGGGGACAGGGATGGAAGAGCAGTTCTTC. Encoded protein: CASSHSLAGTGMEEQFF.

This clonotype appeared a single time. A much more abundant neighbour one base away suggests this may be a read error. This chain joins TRBV6-2 or TRBV6-3 and TRBJ1-6, with D uncertain. CDR1 and CDR2 from the germline V gene are MNHEY and SVGEGT. The CDR3 length is 13 residues. In DNA form, the CDR3 reads TGTGCCAGCACGGATATCTATTATTCACCCCTCCACTTT. Translation gives CASTDIYYSPLHF.

There are a few counts of this clonotype. The V call is TRBV5-1, the J call TRBJ2-3; perhaps TRBD1 as D (6 bases). CDR1 is SGHRS and CDR2 is YFSETQ in the germline V gene. CDR3 length: 13 residues. V lost 8 bases and J 1 base, leaving 11 bases between the germline ends. CDR3 coding DNA: TGCGCCAGTTCAGGGGCCCGCACAGATACGCAGTATTTT. Residues: CASSGARTDTQYF.

The sample holds many counts of this clonotype. The chain uses TRBV14 and TRBJ2-5; TRBD1 or TRBD2 may be the D gene (5 bases each). CDR1 and CDR2 (germline): SGHDN, FVKESK. This CDR3 is built from 15 residues. The ends were cut back, 0 bases at V and 5 bases at J, with 13 bases in the middle. As DNA, the CDR3 is TGTGCCAGCAGCCAAGACTTGGGACGATCCGAGACCCAGTACTTC. Translated, it gives CASSQDLGRSETQYF.

The chain is built from TRBV9 and TRBJ2-2; D is unclear. The CDR3 totals 14 residues. Trimming left V 2 bases short and J 6 bases short, with 11 bases between. Germline V gene sequence: CDR1 SGDLS, CDR2 YYNGEE. CDR3 residues: CASSVVVLAGELFF. The CDR3 region has the DNA TGTGCCAGCAGCGTCGTGGTTTTGGCCGGGGAGCTGTTTTTT.

The V gene is TRBV7-9, the J gene TRBJ2-1, with 8 bases aligning to TRBD2. There are 15 residues in the CDR3. J gave up 10 bases and V 4 bases, and 12 bases lay outside the gene matches. Germline CDR1 SEHNR, CDR2 FQNEAQ (reference sequence). The CDR3 region has the DNA TGTGCCAGCAGCTCCTGGGCACTAGCGGCCGGGGAGCAGTTCTTC. Protein sequence: CASSSWALAAGEQFF.

This clonotype has a count of ten or more. V and J are TRBV19 and TRBJ1-1; D unclear. Germline-derived CDR1 and CDR2 are LNHDA and SQIVND (reference sequence). The CDR3 totals 11 residues. The V end lost 2 bases, the J end lost 7 bases, and 5 bases lay between the germline ends. CDR3 DNA sequence: TGTGCCAGTAGTATATCAAATGAAGCTTTCTTT. Translation gives CASSISNEAFF.

This clonotype showed up just a few times. The genes are TRBV19 and TRBJ1-5; 8 bases are shared with TRBD1. Germline assignment: CDR1 LNHDA and CDR2 SQIVND (reference sequence). J lost 5 bases, V lost 1 base, and 1 base had no gene match. The CDR3 runs 14 residues. In DNA form, the CDR3 reads TGTGCCAGTAGTATAGGGACAGGGTATCAGCCCCAGCATTTT. It encodes CASSIGTGYQPQHF.

This clonotype was observed a handful of times. The chain combines TRBV20-1 with TRBJ1-1; 7 bases match TRBD1. V was pared by 5 bases and J by 5 bases, with 5 bases of the junction left unmatched. Germline V gene data show CDR1 as DFQATT and CDR2 as SNEGSKA (reference sequence). The CDR3 sequence is 12 residues long. The CDR3 DNA reads TGCAGTGCTTTCTTACAGGGGACTGAAGCTTTCTTT. This sequence encodes CSAFLQGTEAFF.

This clonotype was counted between two and nine times. This sequence joins TRBV7-2 and TRBJ2-1; 11 bases align to TRBD2. The CDR3 is 17 amino acids. Germline CDR1 is SGHTA and CDR2 is FQGNSA. Trimming removed 3 bases from V and 5 bases from J; junction bases left unmatched: 9. CDR3 sequence (DNA): TGTGCCAGCAGCTTTAAACAACTAGCGGGAGAAAACAATGAGCAGTTCTTC. Translating it yields CASSFKQLAGENNEQFF.

On this clonotype itself: Being one base from a much bigger clone, this may be a read error. The genes are TRBV28 and TRBJ1-1; TRBD1 agrees at 8 bases. The junction had 6 bases not matched to a gene; V was cut back by 6 bases and J by 3 bases. CDR1 is MDHEN and CDR2 is SYDVKM in the germline V gene. The CDR3 covers 14 residues. The CDR3 DNA is TGTGCCAGCAGCCGCAGGGGGCACGACACTGAAGCTTTCTTT. Its protein product is CASSRRGHDTEAFF.